Below, one T cell receptor beta chain is given with its context. Its specificity is not known. CDR3 length equals 17 residues. Per germline, CDR1 SGHNT and CDR2 YYREEE (reference sequence). Trimming removed 0 bases from V and 5 bases from J; junction bases left unmatched: 10. Sequencing was performed with immunoSEQ multiplex PCR; in TCRdb, only in-frame clones are kept and a portion is missing. This table has some 130,000 clones, around 90% appearing once. This entry is derived from a study of T cell responses to AZD1222 COVID-19 vaccine. Study-wide findings and caveats: Donors, mostly white British, included more females; clonal diversity was possibly underestimated. Spike-specific TCR breadth and depth both grew after two AZD1222 doses.

The V and J genes are TRBV5-4 and TRBJ1-4; 7 bases fit TRBD1. The receptor's source is an adult in good health. Sequencing was performed on peripheral blood, taken on day 0 of AZD1222 vaccination. The DNA of the CDR3 is TGTGCCAGCAGCTTGGGTCCTTTGGACAGGCCCAATGAAAAACTGTTTTTT. Encoded protein: CASSLGPLDRPNEKLFF.